The 21 T cell receptor beta chains below all came from one sample that was sequenced in a study of early T cells in non-severe SARS-CoV-2 infection. TCRdb re-derived calls from the 5' RACE reads in MiXCR, one entry per CDR3 protein. The data hold approximately 88,000 distinct CDR3 sequences, with about 13% observed a single time. The sequencing sample was made of whole blood. The receptors were sampled from an adult who was a healthcare worker with PCR-confirmed SARS-CoV-2 infection or an uninfected control (not recorded which).

The chain recombines TRBV14 with TRBJ1-1; 7 nucleotides line up with TRBD1. Germline trimming cut 0 bases from V and 8 bases from J; bases unmatched to any gene: 9. Germline V gene data show CDR1 as SGHDN and CDR2 as FVKESK. The CDR3 runs 15 residues. The CDR3, as DNA: TGTGCCAGCAGCCAAGATACGTGGAGGGGGCTAGAAGCTTTCTTT. The encoded protein is CASSQDTWRGLEAFF.

The chain joins TRBV15 to TRBJ2-2; the D is unclear. This CDR3 has 13 residues. From germline, CDR1 is LNHNV and CDR2 YYDKDF (reference sequence). V lost 0 bases and J lost 6, with 5 bases in between. The CDR3 DNA reads as TGTGCCACCAGCAGAGATCGTTCCGGGGAGCTGTTTTTT. Translated, it gives CATSRDRSGELFF.

In this sample, this clonotype turned up a few times. The gene calls are TRBV5-4 and TRBJ1-1, with D maybe TRBD1 (6 bases). The CDR3 consists of 15 residues. CDR1 and CDR2 (germline): SGHNT, YYREEE (reference sequence). Trimming took 2 bases from V and 5 from J, leaving 16 bases between them. CDR3 in DNA: TGTGCCAGCAGCTTTCAAACAGGGTCTGGGACTGAAGCTTTCTTT. Protein product: CASSFQTGSGTEAFF.

This clonotype turned up a few times. The V call is TRBV15, the J call TRBJ2-4; D perhaps matches TRBD1 (5 bases). Germline loops: CDR1 LNHNV, CDR2 YYDKDF (reference sequence). The CDR3 consists of 15 residues. Between the trimmed V and J ends, which lost 1 base and 8 bases, there was a span of 15 bases. The CDR3 DNA is TGTGCCACCAGCAGAGCCGGCAGCTTAGGGGACATTCAGTACTTC. The encoded protein is CATSRAGSLGDIQYF.

This clonotype was recorded at least ten times. The chain joins TRBV6-1 to TRBJ1-5; 10 bases match TRBD1. With 8 bases clipped from V and 2 bases from J, the junction kept 3 bases outside the gene matches. Germline V CDR1 and CDR2: MNHNS, SASEGT. The CDR3 extends over 14 amino acids. This chain's CDR3 is CASAGTGGNQPQHF. CDR3 DNA sequence: TGTGCCAGCGCCGGGACAGGGGGCAATCAGCCCCAGCATTTT.

This clonotype has a count of ten or more. J is TRBJ1-2 and V is TRBV20-1; tentative D call: TRBD1 (5 bases). Trimming took 3 bases from V and 5 from J, leaving 19 bases between them. The germline V gene has CDR1 DFQATT and CDR2 SNEGSKA (reference sequence). The CDR3 is 15 amino acids. The CDR3 loop reads CSARGVRGDLYGYTF. CDR3 in DNA: TGCAGTGCTAGGGGGGTCCGAGGGGATCTATATGGCTACACCTTC.

This clonotype was recorded many times. The chain joins TRBV11-2 to TRBJ2-5; 14 bases match TRBD2. The CDR3 length is 17 residues. Trimming took 4 bases from V and 5 from J; bases not matched to a gene: 9. Germline V CDR1 and CDR2: SGHAT, FQNNGV. The CDR3 DNA sequence: TGTGCCAGCAGCTCCCGACTAGCGGGGGGGCCGGCGGAGACCCAGTACTTC. Translation: CASSSRLAGGPAETQYF.

This clonotype was observed once. The CDR3 loop reads CASSSGTSGGGETQYF. CDR3 in DNA: TGTGCCAGCAGTTCCGGGACTAGCGGGGGAGGCGAGACCCAGTACTTC. The V and J genes are TRBV6-5 and TRBJ2-5; 14 bases match TRBD2. CDR1 is MNHEY and CDR2 is SVGAGI in the germline V gene. The CDR3 loop spans 16 amino acids. Losses at the gene ends were 4 bases for V and 5 bases for J; bases not matched to a gene: 6.

The chain links TRBV9 to TRBJ2-5; D might be TRBD1 (6 bases). V lost 3 bases to trimming and J lost 2 bases, with 8 bases between them. From germline, CDR1 is SGDLS and CDR2 YYNGEE. The CDR3 runs 13 residues. Here the CDR3 reads CASSEDRQETQYF. The CDR3 DNA reads TGTGCCAGCAGCGAGGACAGACAAGAGACCCAGTACTTC. The whole variable domain, filled in from reference TRBV9 and TRBJ2-5, reads DSGVTQTPKHLITATGQRVTLRCSPRSGDLSVYWYQQSLDQGLQFLIQYYNGEERAKGNILERFSAQQFPDLHSELNLSSLELGDSALYFCASSEDRQETQYFGPGTRLLVL.

J is TRBJ1-5 and V is TRBV18; TRBD1 is a possible D gene (6 bases). Trimming left V 5 bases short and J 2 bases short, with 10 bases between. The CDR3 contains 14 residues. From germline, CDR1 is KGHSH and CDR2 LQKENI. This CDR3 reads CASSGGAGNQPQHF. The DNA for the CDR3 is TGTGCCAGCTCAGGGGGCGCCGGCAATCAGCCCCAGCATTTT.

V and J are TRBV7-2 and TRBJ2-1; TRBD2 is a possible D gene (6 bases). Trimming shortened V by 4 bases and J by 4 bases, and 17 bases separated the two germline ends. The CDR3 covers 16 residues. Germline V CDR1 and CDR2: SGHTA, FQGNSA. In DNA form, the CDR3 reads TGTGCCAGCAGCTCCCTGACTAGTCCCCAGTACAATGAGCAGTTCTTC. The encoded protein is CASSSLTSPQYNEQFF. Full variable domain (missing parts from reference TRBV7-2 and TRBJ2-1): GAGVSQSPSNKVTEKGKDVELRCDPISGHTALYWYRQSLGQGLEFLIYFQGNSAPDKSGLPSDRFSAERTGGSVSTLTIQRTQQEDSAVYLCASSSLTSPQYNEQFFGPGTRLTVL.

The V and J genes are TRBV29-1 and TRBJ2-2; TRBD1 is a possible D gene (6 bases). The CDR3 consists of 14 residues. Deletions cut 7 bases from V and 5 bases from J, with 17 bases between. The germline CDR1 and CDR2 sequences are SQVTM and ANQGSEA. The CDR3 DNA is TGCAGCGCCGACACAGGGTCGCGGACCGGGGAGCTGTTTTTT. This codes for CSADTGSRTGELFF.

The chain carries TRBV4-1 and TRBJ1-1; TRBD1 matches at 8 bases. Germline assignment: CDR1 MGHRA and CDR2 YSYEKL. V gave up 3 bases and J gave up 3 bases; unmatched junction bases: 9. This CDR3 contains 16 residues. The CDR3 sequence: CASSHARDRSYTEAFF. CDR3 DNA: TGCGCCAGCAGCCACGCCCGGGACAGGTCCTACACTGAAGCTTTCTTT.

There are a few counts of this clonotype. The chain has TRBV5-4 and TRBJ2-5, with 8 bases lining up with TRBD2. V was pared by 1 base and J by 3 bases, with 2 bases of the junction left unmatched. Germline V gene lookup returns CDR1 SGHNT and CDR2 YYREEE (reference sequence). The CDR3 loop spans 14 amino acids. CDR3 DNA sequence: TGTGCCAGCAGCTTGATCGGGGGGGAAGAGACCCAGTACTTC. It is translated as CASSLIGGEETQYF.

This sequence joins TRBV20-1 and TRBJ1-3; D is unresolved. The CDR3 loop spans 15 amino acids. Germline assignment: CDR1 DFQATT and CDR2 SNEGSKA (reference sequence). V was pared by 3 bases and J by 0 bases, with 12 bases between. The CDR3 reads CSASMGGASGNTIYF. The CDR3 DNA sequence: TGCAGTGCTAGCATGGGCGGAGCCTCTGGAAACACCATATATTTT.

This clonotype was picked up many times. The chain combines TRBV7-9 with TRBJ2-3, with 8 bases fitting TRBD1. V lost 5 bases and J lost 6; bases outside the gene matches: 13. The CDR3 totals 16 residues. Per the germline V gene, CDR1 is SEHNR and CDR2 is FQNEAQ (reference sequence). The CDR3 here is CASSPPDRAVVDTQYF. The CDR3, as DNA: TGTGCCAGCAGCCCACCGGACAGGGCGGTGGTGGATACGCAGTATTTT. Full variable domain (remainder filled in from reference TRBV7-9 and TRBJ2-3): DTGVSQNPRHKITKRGQNVTFRCDPISEHNRLYWYRQTLGQGPEFLTYFQNEAQLEKSRLLSDRFSAERPKGSFSTLEIQRTEQGDSAMYLCASSPPDRAVVDTQYFGPGTRLTVL.

The chain links TRBV14 to TRBJ1-2, with a tentative D call TRBD1 (6 bases). In germline, CDR1 is SGHDN, CDR2 FVKESK. The CDR3 has 13 amino acids. Trimming removed 6 bases at V and 7 bases at J, with 15 bases between. The chain's CDR3 is CASSRTESGGYTF. CDR3 bases: TGTGCCAGCAGTCGGACAGAAAGCGGTGGCTACACCTTC.

In this sample, this clonotype turned up a few times. The chain couples TRBV2 to TRBJ2-7; no firm D call. CDR1 SNHLY and CDR2 FYNNEI come from the germline V gene. V was pared by 8 bases and J by 1 base, with 6 bases between. This CDR3 has 11 amino acids. The CDR3 DNA follows: TGTGCCAGCGGCCTATCCTACGAGCAGTACTTC. It encodes CASGLSYEQYF. The entire variable domain, with the rest obtained from reference TRBV2 and TRBJ2-7, is as follows: EPEVTQTPSHQVTQMGQEVILRCVPISNHLYFYWYRQILGQKVEFLVSFYNNEISEKSEIFDDQFSVERPDGSNFTLKIRSTKLEDSAMYFCASGLSYEQYFGPGTRLTVT.

This clonotype was found many times. One end of the junction does not line up with germline, which may come from a read error. V is TRBV7-7 and J is TRBJ2-7; a possible D gene is TRBD1 (6 bases). This CDR3 contains 13 residues. The germline gives CDR1 SSHAT, CDR2 FNYEAQ (reference sequence). CDR3 loop: CASSPRGFSEQYF. The CDR3 nucleotides are TGTGCTAGCAGTCCGAGGGGGTTTTCCGAGCAGTACTTC. Full variable domain (remainder filled in from reference TRBV7-7 and TRBJ2-7): GAGVSQSPRYKVTKRGQDVTLRCDPISSHATLYWYQQALGQGPEFLTYFNYEAQPDKSGLPSDRFSAERPEGSISTLTIQRTEQRDSAMYRCASSPRGFSEQYFGPGTRLTVT.

The chain recombines TRBV7-2 with TRBJ2-7; no reliable D call. V lost 5 bases, J lost 2 bases, and 19 bases lay in between. In germline, CDR1 is SGHTA, CDR2 FQGNSA. The CDR3 spans 16 residues. CDR3 amino acids: CASSHGVTEYTYEQYF. The CDR3 DNA sequence: TGTGCCAGCAGCCACGGAGTTACCGAGTATACCTACGAGCAGTACTTC.

Many counts were recorded for this clonotype. This rearrangement joins TRBV5-1 to TRBJ1-1; 8 nucleotides align to TRBD1. The trim removed 0 bases at V and 4 bases at J, leaving 5 bases unmatched. The CDR3 consists of 15 residues. The germline V gene encodes CDR1 SGHRS and CDR2 YFSETQ. The DNA of the CDR3 is TGCGCCAGCAGCTTGGGAAGACAGGGGCGCACTGAAGCTTTCTTT. Translation gives CASSLGRQGRTEAFF.